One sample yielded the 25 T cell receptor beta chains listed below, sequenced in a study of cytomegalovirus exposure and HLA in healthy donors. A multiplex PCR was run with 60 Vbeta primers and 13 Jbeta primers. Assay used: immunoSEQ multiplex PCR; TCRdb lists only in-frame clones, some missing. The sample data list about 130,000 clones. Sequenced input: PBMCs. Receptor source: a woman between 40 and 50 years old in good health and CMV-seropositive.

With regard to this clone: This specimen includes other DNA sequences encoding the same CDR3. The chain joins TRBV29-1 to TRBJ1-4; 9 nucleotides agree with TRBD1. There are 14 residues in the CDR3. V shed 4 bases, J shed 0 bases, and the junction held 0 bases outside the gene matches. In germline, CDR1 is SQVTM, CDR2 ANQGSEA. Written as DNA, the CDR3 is TGCAGCGTTGGACAGGGGGCAACTAATGAAAAACTGTTTTTT. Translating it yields CSVGQGATNEKLFF.

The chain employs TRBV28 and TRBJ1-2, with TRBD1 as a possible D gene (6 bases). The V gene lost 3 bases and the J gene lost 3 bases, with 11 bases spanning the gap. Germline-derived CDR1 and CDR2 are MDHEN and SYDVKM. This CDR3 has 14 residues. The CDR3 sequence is CASSFGQGYYGYTF. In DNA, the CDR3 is TGTGCCAGCAGTTTCGGGCAGGGGTACTATGGCTACACCTTC.

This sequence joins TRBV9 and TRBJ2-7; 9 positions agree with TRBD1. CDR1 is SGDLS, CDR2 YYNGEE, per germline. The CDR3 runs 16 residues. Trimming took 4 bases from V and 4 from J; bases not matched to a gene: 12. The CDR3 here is CASSPRSGTGTYEQYF. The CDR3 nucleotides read TGTGCCAGCAGCCCTCGATCCGGGACAGGGACTTACGAGCAGTACTTC.

The CDR3 coding sequence is TGTGCCAGTAAGGCGCGGCTAGCGGACAACAATGAGCAGTTCTTC. It specifies CASKARLADNNEQFF. This chain joins TRBV19 and TRBJ2-1; 7 positions match TRBD2. V lost 7 bases to trimming and J lost 5 bases; unmatched junction nucleotides: 11. The CDR3 is 15 amino acids. Germline-derived CDR1 and CDR2 are LNHDA and SQIVND (reference sequence).

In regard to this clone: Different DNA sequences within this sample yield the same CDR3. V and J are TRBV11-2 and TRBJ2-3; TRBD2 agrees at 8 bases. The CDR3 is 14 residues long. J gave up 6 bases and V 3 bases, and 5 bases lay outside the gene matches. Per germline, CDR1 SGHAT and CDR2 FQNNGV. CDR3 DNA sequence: TGTGCCAGCAGCTTGGGCGGGGGGACCGATACGCAGTATTTT. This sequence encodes CASSLGGGTDTQYF.

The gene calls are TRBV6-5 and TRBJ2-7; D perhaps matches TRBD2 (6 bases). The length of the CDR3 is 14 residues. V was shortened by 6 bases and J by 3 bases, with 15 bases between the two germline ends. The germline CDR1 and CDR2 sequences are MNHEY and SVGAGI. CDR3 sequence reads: CASSRRGFSYEQYF. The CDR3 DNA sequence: TGTGCCAGCAGCCGACGGGGGTTTAGCTACGAGCAGTACTTC.

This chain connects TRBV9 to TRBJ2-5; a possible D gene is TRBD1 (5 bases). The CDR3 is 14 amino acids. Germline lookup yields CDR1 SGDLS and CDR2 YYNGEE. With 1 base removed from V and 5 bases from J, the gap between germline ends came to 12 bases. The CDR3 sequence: CASSVSRVGETQYF. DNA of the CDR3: TGTGCCAGCAGCGTAAGCAGGGTTGGGGAGACCCAGTACTTC.

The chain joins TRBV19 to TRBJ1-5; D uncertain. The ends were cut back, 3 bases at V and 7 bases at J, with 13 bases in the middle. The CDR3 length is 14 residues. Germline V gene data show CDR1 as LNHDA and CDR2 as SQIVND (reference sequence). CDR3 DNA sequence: TGTGCCAGTAGTATTCAACCGGCAGGCCAGCCCCAGCATTTT. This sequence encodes CASSIQPAGQPQHF.

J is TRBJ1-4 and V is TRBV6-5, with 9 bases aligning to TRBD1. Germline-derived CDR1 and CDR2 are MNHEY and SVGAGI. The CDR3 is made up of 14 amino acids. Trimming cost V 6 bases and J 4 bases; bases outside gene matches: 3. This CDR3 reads CASRRTGDNEKLFF. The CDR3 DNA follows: TGTGCCAGCAGACGGACAGGGGATAATGAAAAACTGTTTTTT.

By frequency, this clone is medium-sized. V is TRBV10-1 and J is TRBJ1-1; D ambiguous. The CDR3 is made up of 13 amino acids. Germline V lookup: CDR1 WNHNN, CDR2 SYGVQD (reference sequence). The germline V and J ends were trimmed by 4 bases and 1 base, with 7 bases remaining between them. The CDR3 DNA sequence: TGCGCCAGCAGTGTGAACAGGAACACTGAAGCTTTCTTT. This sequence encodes CASSVNRNTEAFF.

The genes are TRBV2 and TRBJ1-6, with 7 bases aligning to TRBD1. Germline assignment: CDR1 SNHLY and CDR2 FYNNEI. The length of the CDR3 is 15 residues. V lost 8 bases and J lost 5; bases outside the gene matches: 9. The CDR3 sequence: CASFLQGPNNSPLHF. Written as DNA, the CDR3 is TGTGCCAGCTTTCTACAGGGGCCTAATAATTCACCCCTCCACTTT.

The chain's CDR3 is CASSFAPGQSYNEQFF. CDR3 nucleotides: TGTGCCAGCAGCTTTGCCCCGGGACAGAGCTACAATGAGCAGTTCTTC. This sequence joins TRBV5-8 and TRBJ2-1; 7 positions match TRBD1. The CDR3 loop spans 16 amino acids. Trimming at V came to 2 bases and at J to 3 bases, leaving 8 bases not matched to a gene. Germline-derived CDR1 and CDR2 are SGHTS and YDEGEE.

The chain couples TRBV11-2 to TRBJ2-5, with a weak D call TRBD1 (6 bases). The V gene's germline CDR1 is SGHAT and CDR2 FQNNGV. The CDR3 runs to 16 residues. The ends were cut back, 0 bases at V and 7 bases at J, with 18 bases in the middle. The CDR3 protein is CASSLDLEQGARTQYF. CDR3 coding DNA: TGTGCCAGCAGCTTAGATCTGGAACAGGGCGCACGGACCCAGTACTTC.

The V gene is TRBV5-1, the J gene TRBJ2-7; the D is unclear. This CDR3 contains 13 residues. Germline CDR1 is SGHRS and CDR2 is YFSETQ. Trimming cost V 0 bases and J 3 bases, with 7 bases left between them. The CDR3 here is CASSLDYSYEQYF. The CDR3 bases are TGCGCCAGCAGCTTGGATTACAGCTACGAGCAGTACTTC.

CDR3 DNA: TGTGCCAGCAGCTATGGACTAGCGGGAGGGCCTGGGACCCAGTACTTC. Translating it yields CASSYGLAGGPGTQYF. The genes are TRBV7-2 and TRBJ2-5; 15 bases line up with TRBD2. This CDR3 comprises 16 residues. Losses at the gene ends were 4 bases for V and 7 bases for J; bases not matched to a gene: 7. CDR1 is SGHTA and CDR2 is FQGNSA in the germline V gene.

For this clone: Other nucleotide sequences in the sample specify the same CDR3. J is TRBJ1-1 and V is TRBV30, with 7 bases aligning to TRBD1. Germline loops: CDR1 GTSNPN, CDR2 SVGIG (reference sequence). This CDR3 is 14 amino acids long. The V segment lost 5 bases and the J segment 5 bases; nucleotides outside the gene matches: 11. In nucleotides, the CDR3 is TGTGCCTGGGGCCACCCGACAGGGCATACTGAAGCTTTCTTT. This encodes CAWGHPTGHTEAFF.

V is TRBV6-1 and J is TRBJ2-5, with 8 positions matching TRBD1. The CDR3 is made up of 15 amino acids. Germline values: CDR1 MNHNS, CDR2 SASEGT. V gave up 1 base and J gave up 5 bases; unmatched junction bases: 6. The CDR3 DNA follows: TGTGCCAGCAGTGAAGACCCCGACAGGGGTGAGACCCAGTACTTC. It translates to CASSEDPDRGETQYF.

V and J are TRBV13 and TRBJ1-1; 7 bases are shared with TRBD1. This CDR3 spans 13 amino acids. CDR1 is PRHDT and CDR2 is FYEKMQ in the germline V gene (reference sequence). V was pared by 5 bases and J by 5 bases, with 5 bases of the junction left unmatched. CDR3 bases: TGTGCCAGCAGCCGGAACAGGGGAACTGAAGCTTTCTTT. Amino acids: CASSRNRGTEAFF. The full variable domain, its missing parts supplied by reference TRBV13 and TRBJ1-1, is AAGVIQSPRHLIKEKRETATLKCYPIPRHDTVYWYQQGPGQDPQFLISFYEKMQSDKGSIPDRFSAQQFSDYHSELNMSSLELGDSALYFCASSRNRGTEAFFGQGTRLTVV.

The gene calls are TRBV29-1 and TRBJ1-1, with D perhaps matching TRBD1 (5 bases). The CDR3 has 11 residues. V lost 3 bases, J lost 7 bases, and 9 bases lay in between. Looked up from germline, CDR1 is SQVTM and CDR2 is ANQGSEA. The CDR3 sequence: CSVDPGHEAFF. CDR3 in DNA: TGCAGCGTTGATCCCGGACATGAAGCTTTCTTT.

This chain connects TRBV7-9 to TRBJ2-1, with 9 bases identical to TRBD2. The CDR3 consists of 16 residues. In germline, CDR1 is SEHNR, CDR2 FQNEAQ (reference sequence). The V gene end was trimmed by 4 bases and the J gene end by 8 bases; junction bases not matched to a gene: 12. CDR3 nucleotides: TGTGCCAGCAGCTACCCCCGGGCGGGAGGGCCTGATGAGCAGTTCTTC. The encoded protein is CASSYPRAGGPDEQFF. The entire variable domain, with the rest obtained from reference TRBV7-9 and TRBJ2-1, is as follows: DTGVSQNPRHKITKRGQNVTFRCDPISEHNRLYWYRQTLGQGPEFLTYFQNEAQLEKSRLLSDRFSAERPKGSFSTLEIQRTEQGDSAMYLCASSYPRAGGPDEQFFGPGTRLTVL.

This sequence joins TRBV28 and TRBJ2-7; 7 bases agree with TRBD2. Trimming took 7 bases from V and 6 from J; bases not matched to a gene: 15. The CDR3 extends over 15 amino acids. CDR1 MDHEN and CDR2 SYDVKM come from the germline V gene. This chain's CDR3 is CASTSMGTKRTEQYF. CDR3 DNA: TGTGCCAGCACCTCTATGGGGACTAAACGTACCGAGCAGTACTTC. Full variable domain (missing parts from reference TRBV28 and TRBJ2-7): DVKVTQSSRYLVKRTGEKVFLECVQDMDHENMFWYRQDPGLGLRLIYFSYDVKMKEKGDIPEGYSVSREKKERFSLILESASTNQTSMYLCASTSMGTKRTEQYFGPGTRLTVT.

The CDR3 DNA reads TGTGCCAGCAGCCTCCTAGCGGGGCGGGGCACAGATACGCAGTATTTT. Translation gives CASSLLAGRGTDTQYF. The chain joins TRBV11-2 to TRBJ2-3, with 9 bases that match TRBD2. The V and J ends lost 5 bases and 1 base, in that order; junction bases with no gene match: 7. This CDR3 has 16 amino acids. Looked up from germline, CDR1 is SGHAT and CDR2 is FQNNGV.

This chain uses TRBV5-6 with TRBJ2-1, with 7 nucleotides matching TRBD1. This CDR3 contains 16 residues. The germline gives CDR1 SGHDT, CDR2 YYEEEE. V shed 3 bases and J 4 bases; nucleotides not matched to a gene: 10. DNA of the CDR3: TGTGCCAGCAGCTCCAGGGGGTCCCTCCCATACAATGAGCAGTTCTTC. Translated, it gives CASSSRGSLPYNEQFF.

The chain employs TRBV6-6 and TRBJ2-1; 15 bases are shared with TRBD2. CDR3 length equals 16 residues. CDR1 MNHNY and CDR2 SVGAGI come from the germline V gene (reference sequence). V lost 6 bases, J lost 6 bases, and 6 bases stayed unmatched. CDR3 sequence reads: CASSRLGLAGGNEQFF. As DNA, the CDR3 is TGTGCCAGCAGCCGCCTGGGACTAGCGGGAGGCAATGAGCAGTTCTTC.

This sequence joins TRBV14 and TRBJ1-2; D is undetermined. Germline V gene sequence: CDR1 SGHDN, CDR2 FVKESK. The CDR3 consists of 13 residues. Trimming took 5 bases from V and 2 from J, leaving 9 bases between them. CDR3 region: CASSEGGNYGYTF. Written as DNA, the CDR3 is TGTGCCAGCAGCGAGGGAGGGAACTATGGCTACACCTTC.